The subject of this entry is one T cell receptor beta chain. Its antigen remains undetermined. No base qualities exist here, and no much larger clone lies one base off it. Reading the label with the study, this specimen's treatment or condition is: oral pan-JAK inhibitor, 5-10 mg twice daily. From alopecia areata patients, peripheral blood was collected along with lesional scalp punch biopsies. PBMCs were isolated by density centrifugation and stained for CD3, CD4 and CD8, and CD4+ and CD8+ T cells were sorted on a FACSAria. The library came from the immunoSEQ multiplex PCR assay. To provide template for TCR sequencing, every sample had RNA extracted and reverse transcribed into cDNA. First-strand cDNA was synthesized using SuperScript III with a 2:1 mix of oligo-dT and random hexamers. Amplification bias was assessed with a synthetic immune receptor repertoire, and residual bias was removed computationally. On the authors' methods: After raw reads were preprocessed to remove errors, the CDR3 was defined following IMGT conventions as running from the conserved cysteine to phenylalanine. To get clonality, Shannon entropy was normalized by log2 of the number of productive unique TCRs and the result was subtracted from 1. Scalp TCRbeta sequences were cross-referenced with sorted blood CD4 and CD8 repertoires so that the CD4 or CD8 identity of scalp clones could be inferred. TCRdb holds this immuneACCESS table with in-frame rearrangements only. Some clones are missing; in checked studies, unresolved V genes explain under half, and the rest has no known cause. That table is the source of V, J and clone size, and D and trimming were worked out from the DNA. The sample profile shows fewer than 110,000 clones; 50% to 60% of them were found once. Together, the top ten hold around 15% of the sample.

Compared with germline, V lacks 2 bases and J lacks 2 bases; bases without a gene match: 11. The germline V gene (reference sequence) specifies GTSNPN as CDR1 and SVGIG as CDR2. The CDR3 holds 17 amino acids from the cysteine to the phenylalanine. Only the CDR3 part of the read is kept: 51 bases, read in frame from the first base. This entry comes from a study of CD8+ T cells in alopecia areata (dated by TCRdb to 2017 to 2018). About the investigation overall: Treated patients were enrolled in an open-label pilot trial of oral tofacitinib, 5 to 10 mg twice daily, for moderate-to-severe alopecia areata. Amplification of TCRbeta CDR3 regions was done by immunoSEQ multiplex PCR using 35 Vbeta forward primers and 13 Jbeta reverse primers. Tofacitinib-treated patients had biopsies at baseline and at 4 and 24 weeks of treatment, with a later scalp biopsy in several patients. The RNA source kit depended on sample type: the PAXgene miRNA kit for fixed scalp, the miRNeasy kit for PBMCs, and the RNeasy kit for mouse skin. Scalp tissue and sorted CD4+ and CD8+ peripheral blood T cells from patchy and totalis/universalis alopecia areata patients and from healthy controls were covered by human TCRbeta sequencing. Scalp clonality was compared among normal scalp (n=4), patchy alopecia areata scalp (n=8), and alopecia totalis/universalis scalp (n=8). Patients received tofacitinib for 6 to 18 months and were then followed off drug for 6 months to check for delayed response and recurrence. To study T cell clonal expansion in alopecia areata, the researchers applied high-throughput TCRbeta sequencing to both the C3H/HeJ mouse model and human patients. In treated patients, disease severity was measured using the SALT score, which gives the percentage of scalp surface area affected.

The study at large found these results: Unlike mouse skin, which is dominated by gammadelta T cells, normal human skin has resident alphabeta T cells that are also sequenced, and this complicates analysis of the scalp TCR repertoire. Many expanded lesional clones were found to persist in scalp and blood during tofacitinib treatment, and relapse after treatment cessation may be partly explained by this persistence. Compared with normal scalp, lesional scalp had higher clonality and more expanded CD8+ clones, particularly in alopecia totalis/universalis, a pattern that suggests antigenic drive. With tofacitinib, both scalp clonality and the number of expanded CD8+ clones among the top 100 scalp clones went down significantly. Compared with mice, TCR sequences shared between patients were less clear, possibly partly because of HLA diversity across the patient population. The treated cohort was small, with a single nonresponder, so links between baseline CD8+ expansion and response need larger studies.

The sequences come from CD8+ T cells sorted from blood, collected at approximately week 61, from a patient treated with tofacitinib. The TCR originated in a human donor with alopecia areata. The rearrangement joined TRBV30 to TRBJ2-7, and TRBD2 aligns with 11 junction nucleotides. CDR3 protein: CAWSRGLAGHLPYEQYF. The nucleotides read TGTGCCTGGAGTAGAGGACTAGCGGGCCACCTTCCCTACGAGCAGTACTTC.